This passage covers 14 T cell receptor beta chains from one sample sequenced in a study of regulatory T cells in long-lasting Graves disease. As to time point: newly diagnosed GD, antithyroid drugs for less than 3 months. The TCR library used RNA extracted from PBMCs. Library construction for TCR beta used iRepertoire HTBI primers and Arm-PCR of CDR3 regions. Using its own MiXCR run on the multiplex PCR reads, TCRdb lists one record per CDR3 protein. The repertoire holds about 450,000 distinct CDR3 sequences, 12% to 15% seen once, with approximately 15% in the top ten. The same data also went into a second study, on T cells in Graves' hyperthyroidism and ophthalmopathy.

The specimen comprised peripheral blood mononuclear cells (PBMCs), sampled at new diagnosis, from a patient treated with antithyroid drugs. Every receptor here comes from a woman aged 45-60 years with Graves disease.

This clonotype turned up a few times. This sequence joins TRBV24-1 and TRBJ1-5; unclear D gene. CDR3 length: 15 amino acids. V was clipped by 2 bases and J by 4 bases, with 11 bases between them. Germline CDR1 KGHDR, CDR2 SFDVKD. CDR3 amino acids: CATSDSRLWNQPQHF. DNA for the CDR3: TGTGCCACCAGTGATTCGAGGTTATGGAATCAGCCCCAGCATTTT.

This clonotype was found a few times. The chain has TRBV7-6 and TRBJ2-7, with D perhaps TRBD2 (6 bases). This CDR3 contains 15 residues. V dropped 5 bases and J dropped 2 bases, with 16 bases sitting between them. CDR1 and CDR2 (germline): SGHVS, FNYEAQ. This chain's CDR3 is CASSRREDATYEQYF. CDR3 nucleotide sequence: TGTGCCAGCAGCCGTAGGGAGGACGCAACCTACGAGCAGTACTTC.

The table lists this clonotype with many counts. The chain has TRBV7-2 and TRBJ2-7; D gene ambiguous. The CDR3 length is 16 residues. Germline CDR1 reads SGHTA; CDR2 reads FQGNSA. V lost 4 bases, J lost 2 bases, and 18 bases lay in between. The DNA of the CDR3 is TGTGCCAGCAGCTCCCGCGGTGGGCCGCACCCCTACGAGCAGTACTTC. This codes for CASSSRGGPHPYEQYF.

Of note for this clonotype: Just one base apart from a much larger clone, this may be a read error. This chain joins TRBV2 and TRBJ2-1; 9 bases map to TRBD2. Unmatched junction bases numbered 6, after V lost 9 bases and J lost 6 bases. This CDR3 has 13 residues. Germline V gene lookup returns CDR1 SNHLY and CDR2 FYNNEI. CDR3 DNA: TGTGCCAGTCGGACTAGCGCCTTCAATGAGCAGTTCTTC. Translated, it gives CASRTSAFNEQFF. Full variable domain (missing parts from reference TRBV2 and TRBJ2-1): EPEVTQTPSHQVTQMGQEVILRCVPISNHLYFYWYRQILGQKVEFLVSFYNNEISEKSEIFDDQFSVERPDGSNFTLKIRSTKLEDSAMYFCASRTSAFNEQFFGPGTRLTVL.

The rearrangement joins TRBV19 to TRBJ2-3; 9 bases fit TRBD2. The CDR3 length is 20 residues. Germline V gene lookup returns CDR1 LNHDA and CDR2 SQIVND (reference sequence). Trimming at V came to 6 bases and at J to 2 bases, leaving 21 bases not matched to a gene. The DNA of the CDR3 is TGTGCCAGTAGCATCACTCGGCGTGCGGGAGGGCCTCGTCTCACAGATACGCAGTATTTT. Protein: CASSITRRAGGPRLTDTQYF.

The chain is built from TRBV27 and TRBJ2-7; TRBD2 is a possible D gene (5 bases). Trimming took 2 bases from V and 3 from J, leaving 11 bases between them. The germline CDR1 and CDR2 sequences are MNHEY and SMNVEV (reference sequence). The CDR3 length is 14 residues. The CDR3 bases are TGTGCCAGCAGTTTAGCGGGCGCAGGCTACGAGCAGTACTTC. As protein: CASSLAGAGYEQYF.

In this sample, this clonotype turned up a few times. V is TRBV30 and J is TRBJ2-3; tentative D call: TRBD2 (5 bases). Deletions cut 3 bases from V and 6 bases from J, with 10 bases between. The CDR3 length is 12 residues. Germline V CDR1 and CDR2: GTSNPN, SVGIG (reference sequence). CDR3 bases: TGTGCCTGGAGCCCTCGGGGTGATACGCAGTATTTT. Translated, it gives CAWSPRGDTQYF.

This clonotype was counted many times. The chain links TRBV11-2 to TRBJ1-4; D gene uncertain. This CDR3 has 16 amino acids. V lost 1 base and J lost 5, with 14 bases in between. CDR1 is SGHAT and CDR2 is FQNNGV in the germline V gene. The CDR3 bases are TGTGCCAGCAGCTTAGCGAGTGTGAGTGCGAATGAAAAACTGTTTTTT. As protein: CASSLASVSANEKLFF.

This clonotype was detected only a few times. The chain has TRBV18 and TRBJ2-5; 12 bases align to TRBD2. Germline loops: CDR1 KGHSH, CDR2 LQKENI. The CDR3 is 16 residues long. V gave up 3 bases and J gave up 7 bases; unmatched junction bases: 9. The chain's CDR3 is CASSPGLAGARGTQYF. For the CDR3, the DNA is TGTGCCAGCTCACCGGGACTAGCGGGTGCTCGGGGGACCCAGTACTTC.

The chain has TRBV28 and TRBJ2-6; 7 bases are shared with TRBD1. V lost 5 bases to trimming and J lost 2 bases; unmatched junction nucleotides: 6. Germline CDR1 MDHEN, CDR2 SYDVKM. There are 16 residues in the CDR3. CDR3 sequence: CASSVVQGAGANVLTF. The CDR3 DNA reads TGTGCCAGCAGTGTCGTCCAGGGGGCTGGGGCCAACGTCCTGACTTTC.

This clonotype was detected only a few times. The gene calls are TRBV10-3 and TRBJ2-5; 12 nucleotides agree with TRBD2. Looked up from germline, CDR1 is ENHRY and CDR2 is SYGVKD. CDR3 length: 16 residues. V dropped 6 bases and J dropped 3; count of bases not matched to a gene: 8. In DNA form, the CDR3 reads TGTGCCATCAGCCGGCTATGGACTAGCGGGGAAGAGACCCAGTACTTC. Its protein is CAISRLWTSGEETQYF.

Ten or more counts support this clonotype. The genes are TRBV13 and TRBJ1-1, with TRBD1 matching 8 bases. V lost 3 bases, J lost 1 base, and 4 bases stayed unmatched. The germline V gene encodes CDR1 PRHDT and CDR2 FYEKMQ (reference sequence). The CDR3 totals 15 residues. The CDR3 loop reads CASSFGQGKNTEAFF. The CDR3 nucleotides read TGTGCCAGCAGCTTTGGACAGGGAAAGAACACTGAAGCTTTCTTT.

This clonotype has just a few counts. CDR3 nucleotides: TGTGCCAGCAGTGAAAGCCTCGGCCTAAGAGGCTCCGAGCAGTACTTC. Amino acid sequence: CASSESLGLRGSEQYF. This sequence joins TRBV6-1 and TRBJ2-7; the D is unclear. The germline gives CDR1 MNHNS, CDR2 SASEGT. Trimming shortened V by 2 bases and J by 6 bases, and 20 bases separated the two germline ends. The CDR3 is 16 amino acids.

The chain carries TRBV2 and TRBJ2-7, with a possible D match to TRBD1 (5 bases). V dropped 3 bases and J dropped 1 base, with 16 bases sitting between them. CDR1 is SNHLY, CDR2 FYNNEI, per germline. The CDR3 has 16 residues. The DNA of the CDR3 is TGTGCCAGCAGTGAGTCGAGAGGACACCCATCCTACGAGCAGTACTTC. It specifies CASSESRGHPSYEQYF.